Listed here is a single TCR beta chain. The antigen is not known. As it was prepared, the TCRbeta library received unique molecular identifiers. MiXCR, applied by TCRdb to the PCR reads, yields one record per CDR3 protein. Among 70,000 or so distinct CDR3 sequences listed, approximately 10% were seen once. CDR1 SGHRS and CDR2 YFSETQ come from the germline V gene. The CDR3 loop spans 13 amino acids. The ends were cut back, 0 bases at V and 1 base at J, with 4 bases in the middle. The data stem from a study of T-cell reconstitution after alpha-beta-depleted transplantation in children. Study results and caveats: At one year after transplant, newly produced T cells mostly accounted for T-cell counts and diversity.

The sequence was obtained from a boy aged 5-17 years with acute myeloid leukemia, due to receive a stem cell transplant. The rearrangement links TRBV5-1 to TRBJ1-1; D not resolved. The sequenced sample was PBMCs, obtained before TCRalphabeta/CD19-depleted stem cell transplant. CDR3: CASSLDQNTEAFF. The DNA for the CDR3 is TGCGCCAGCAGCTTGGATCAGAACACTGAAGCTTTCTTT.